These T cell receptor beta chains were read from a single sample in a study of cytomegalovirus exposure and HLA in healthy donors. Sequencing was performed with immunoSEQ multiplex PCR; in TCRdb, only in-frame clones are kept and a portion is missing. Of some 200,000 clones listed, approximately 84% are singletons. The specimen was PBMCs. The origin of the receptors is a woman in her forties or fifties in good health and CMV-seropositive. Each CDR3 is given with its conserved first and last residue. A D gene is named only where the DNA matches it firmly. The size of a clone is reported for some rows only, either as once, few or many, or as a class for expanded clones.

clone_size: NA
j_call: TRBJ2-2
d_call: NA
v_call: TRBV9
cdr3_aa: CASSVAWGRRNTGELFF
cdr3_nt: TGTGCCAGCAGCGTAGCCTGGGGGCGCCGGAACACCGGGGAGCTGTTTTTT

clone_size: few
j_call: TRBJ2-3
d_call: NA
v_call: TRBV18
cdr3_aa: CASSRNLQGSTSTDTQYF
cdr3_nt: TGTGCCAGCTCACGAAATCTACAGGGATCAACTAGCACAGATACGCAGTATTTT

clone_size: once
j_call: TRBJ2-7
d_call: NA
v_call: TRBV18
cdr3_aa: CASSPNRDHEQYF
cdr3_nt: TGTGCCAGCTCACCAAACAGGGACCACGAGCAGTACTTC

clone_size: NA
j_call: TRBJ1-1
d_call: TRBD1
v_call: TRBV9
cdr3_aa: CASSAWDSEAFF
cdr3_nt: TGTGCCAGCAGCGCCTGGGACAGCGAAGCTTTCTTT

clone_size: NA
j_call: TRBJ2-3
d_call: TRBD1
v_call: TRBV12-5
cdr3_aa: CASGLGNKNGTGFVTDTQYF
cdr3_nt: TGTGCTAGTGGTTTGGGGAATAAGAACGGGACAGGCTTTGTCACAGATACGCAGTATTTT

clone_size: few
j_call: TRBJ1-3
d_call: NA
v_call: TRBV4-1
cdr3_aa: CASSVTTSGNTIYF
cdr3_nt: TGCGCCAGCAGCGTGACTACCTCTGGAAACACCATATATTTT

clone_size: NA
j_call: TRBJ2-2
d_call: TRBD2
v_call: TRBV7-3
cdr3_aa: CASSLQLAGVSGELFF
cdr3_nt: TGTGCCAGCAGCTTACAGCTAGCGGGGGTATCGGGGGAGCTGTTTTTT

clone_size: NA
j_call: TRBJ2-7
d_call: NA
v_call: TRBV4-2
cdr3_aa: CASSLVRGDEQYF
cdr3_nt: TGTGCCAGCAGCCTTGTCAGGGGGGACGAGCAGTACTTC

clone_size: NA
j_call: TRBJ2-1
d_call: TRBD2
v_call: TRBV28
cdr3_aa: CAISTGGPFEQFF
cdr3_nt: TGTGCCATCTCGACGGGGGGGCCATTTGAGCAGTTCTTC

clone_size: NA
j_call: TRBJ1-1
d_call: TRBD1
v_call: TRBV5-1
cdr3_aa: CASATTGDTEAFF
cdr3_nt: TGCGCCAGCGCAACCACAGGGGACACTGAAGCTTTCTTT

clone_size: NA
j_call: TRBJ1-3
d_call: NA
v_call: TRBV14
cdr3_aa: CASSQGLSWGNTIYF
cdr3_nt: TGTGCCAGCAGCCAAGGCCTTAGTTGGGGAAACACCATATATTTT

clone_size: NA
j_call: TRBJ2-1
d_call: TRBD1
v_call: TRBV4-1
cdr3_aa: CASSQFLSTGGGRNEQFF
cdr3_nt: TGCGCCAGCAGCCAATTCCTCTCTACAGGGGGCGGAAGGAATGAGCAGTTCTTC

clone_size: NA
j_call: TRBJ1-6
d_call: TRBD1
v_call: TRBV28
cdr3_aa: CASSLPQGAGSPLHF
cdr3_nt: TGTGCCAGCAGTCTCCCACAGGGGGCTGGTTCACCCCTCCACTTT

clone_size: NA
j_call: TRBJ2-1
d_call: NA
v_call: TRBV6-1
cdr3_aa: CASSPSTPGYNEQFF
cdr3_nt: TGTGCCAGCAGCCCCTCCACCCCCGGTTACAATGAGCAGTTCTTC

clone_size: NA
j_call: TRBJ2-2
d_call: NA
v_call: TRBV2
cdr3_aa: CASKSANTGELFF
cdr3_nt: TGTGCCAGCAAGTCGGCGAACACCGGGGAGCTGTTTTTT

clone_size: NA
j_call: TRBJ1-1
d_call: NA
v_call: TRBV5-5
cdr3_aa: CASSLGQGTTLNTEAFF
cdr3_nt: TGTGCCAGCAGCTTGGGGCAGGGGACAACCTTGAACACTGAAGCTTTCTTT

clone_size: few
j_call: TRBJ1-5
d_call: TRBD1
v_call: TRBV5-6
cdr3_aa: CASSLWAGGAGQPQHF
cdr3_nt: TGTGCCAGCAGCTTGTGGGCAGGGGGCGCAGGTCAGCCCCAGCATTTT

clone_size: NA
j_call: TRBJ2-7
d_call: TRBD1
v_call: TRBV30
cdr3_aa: CAWRPQGVSSYEQYF
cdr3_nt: TGTGCCTGGAGACCTCAGGGGGTAAGCTCCTACGAGCAGTACTTC

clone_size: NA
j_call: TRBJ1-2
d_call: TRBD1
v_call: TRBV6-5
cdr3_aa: CASSFRQGAAGYTF
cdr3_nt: TGTGCCAGCAGTTTTCGACAGGGGGCGGCTGGCTACACCTTC

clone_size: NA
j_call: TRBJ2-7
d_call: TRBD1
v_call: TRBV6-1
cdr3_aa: CASSSLTGGSYEQYF
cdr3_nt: TGTGCCAGCAGTTCCTTGACAGGGGGATCCTACGAGCAGTACTTC

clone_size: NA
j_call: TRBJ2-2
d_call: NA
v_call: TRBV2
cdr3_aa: CASRDKSGTLNTGELFF
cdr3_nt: TGTGCCAGCAGGGACAAATCCGGGACTTTGAACACCGGGGAGCTGTTTTTT

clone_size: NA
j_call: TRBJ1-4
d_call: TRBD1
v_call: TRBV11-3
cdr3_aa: CASSRDRHEKLFF
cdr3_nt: TGTGCCAGCAGCCGGGACAGGCATGAAAAACTGTTTTTT

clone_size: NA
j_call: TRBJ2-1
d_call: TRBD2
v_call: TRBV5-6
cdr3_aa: CASSLGYGGAHEQFF
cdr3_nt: TGTGCCAGCAGCTTGGGGTACGGGGGGGCACATGAGCAGTTCTTC

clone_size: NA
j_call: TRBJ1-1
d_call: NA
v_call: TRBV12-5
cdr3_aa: CASGLPQGNTEAFF
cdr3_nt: TGTGCTAGTGGTTTGCCCCAGGGAAACACTGAAGCTTTCTTT

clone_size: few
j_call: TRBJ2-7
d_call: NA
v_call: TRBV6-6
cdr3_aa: CASSYSSEQYF
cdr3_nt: TGTGCCAGCAGTTACTCGAGTGAGCAGTACTTC

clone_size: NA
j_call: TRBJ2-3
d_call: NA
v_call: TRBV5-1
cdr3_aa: CASSLGGQSTDTQYF
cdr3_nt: TGCGCCAGCAGCTTGGGGGGACAAAGCACAGATACGCAGTATTTT

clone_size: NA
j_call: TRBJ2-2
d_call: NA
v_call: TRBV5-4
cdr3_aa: CASSPGGITGELFF
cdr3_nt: TGTGCCAGCAGCCCTGGCGGCATCACCGGGGAGCTGTTTTTT

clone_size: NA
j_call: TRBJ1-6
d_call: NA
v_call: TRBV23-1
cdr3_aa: CASSPQTWRSPLHF
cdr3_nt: TGCGCCAGCAGTCCGCAAACCTGGAGATCACCCCTCCACTTT

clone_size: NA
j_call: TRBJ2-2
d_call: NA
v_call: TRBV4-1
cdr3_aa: CASSEIYRVTGELFF
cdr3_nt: TGCGCCAGCAGCGAGATTTACAGGGTTACCGGGGAGCTGTTTTTT

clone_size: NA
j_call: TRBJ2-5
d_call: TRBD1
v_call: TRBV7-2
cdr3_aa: CASSISTGKAKETQYF
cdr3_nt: TGTGCCAGCAGCATATCGACAGGGAAGGCCAAGGAGACCCAGTACTTC

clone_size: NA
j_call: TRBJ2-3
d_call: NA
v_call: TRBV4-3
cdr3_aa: CASSQRQDSLTDTQYF
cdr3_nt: TGCGCCAGCAGCCAAAGGCAGGACTCGCTGACAGATACGCAGTATTTT

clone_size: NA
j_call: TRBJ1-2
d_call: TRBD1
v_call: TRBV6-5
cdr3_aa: CASSPGTGGYGYTF
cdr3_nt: TGTGCCAGCAGCCCCGGGACAGGGGGCTATGGCTACACCTTC

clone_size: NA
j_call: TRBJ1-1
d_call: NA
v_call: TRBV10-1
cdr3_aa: CASSDQNTEAFF
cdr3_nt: TGCGCCAGCAGTGACCAGAACACTGAAGCTTTCTTT

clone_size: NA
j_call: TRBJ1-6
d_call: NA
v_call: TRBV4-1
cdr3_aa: CASSQDPSSYNSPLHF
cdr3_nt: TGCGCCAGCAGCCAAGACCCGAGCTCCTATAATTCACCCCTCCACTTT

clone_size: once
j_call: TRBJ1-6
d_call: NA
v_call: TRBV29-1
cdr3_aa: CSVGQGNNSPLHF
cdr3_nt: TGCAGCGTTGGGCAGGGGAATAATTCACCCCTCCACTTT

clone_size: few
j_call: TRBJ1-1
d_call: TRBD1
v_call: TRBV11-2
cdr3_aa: CASSFTGENTEAFF
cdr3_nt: TGTGCCAGCAGTTTTACAGGGGAGAACACTGAAGCTTTCTTT

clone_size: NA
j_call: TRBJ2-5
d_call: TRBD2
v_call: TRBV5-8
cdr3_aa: CASRTGTSGQETQYF
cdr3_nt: TGTGCCAGCAGAACCGGGACTAGCGGACAAGAGACCCAGTACTTC

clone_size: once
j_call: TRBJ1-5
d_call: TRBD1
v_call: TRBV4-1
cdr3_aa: CASSQGQGAGSQPQHF
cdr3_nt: TGCGCCAGCAGCCAAGGACAGGGGGCGGGAAGTCAGCCCCAGCATTTT

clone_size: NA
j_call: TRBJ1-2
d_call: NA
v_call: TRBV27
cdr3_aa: CASSLSGGGTIRGYTF
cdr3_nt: TGTGCCAGCAGTTTATCCGGGGGGGGGACAATACGGGGCTACACCTTC

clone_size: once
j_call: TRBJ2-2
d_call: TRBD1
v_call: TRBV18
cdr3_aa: CASSQQGATVNGELFF
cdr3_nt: TGTGCCAGCTCTCAGCAGGGGGCTACGGTCAACGGGGAGCTGTTTTTT

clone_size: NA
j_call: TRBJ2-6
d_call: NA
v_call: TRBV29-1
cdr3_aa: CSVKEYSGANVLTF
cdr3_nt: TGCAGCGTTAAAGAGTACTCTGGGGCCAACGTCCTGACTTTC

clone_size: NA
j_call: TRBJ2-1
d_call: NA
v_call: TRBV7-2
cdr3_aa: CASNSRWGNDPGEQFF
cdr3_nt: TGTGCCAGCAACTCCCGTTGGGGCAACGATCCTGGTGAGCAGTTCTTC

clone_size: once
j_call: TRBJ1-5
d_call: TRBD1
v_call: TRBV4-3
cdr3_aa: CASSPGTGRRNQPQHF
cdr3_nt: TGCGCCAGCAGCCCCGGGACAGGTAGACGCAATCAGCCCCAGCATTTT

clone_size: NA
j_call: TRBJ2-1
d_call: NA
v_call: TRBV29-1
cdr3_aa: CSVEVWAGESSEQFF
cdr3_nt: TGCAGCGTTGAAGTTTGGGCAGGGGAATCGAGTGAGCAGTTCTTC

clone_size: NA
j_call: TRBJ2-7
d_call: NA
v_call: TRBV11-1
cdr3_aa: CASTIYEQYF
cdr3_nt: TGTGCCAGCACCATCTACGAGCAGTACTTC

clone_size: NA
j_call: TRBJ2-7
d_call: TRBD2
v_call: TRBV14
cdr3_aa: CASSTRTSAYEQYF
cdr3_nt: TGTGCCAGCAGCACGCGGACTAGCGCCTACGAGCAGTACTTC

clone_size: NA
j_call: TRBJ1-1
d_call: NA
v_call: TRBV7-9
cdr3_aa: CASSLKGYNTEAFF
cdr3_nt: TGTGCCAGCAGCTTAAAGGGGTATAACACTGAAGCTTTCTTT

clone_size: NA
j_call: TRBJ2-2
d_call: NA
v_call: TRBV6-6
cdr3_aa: CASSPTRAPGELFF
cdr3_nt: TGTGCCAGCAGTCCAACTCGTGCCCCCGGGGAGCTGTTTTTT

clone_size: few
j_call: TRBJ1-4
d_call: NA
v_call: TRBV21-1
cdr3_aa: CASSARTGRNEKLFF
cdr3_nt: TGTGCCAGCAGCGCTCGGACAGGGAGAAACGAAAAACTGTTTTTT

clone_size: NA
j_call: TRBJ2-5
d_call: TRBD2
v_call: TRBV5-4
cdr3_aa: CASSLYSGVRETQYF
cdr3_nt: TGTGCCAGCAGCTTGTATAGCGGGGTACGAGAGACCCAGTACTTC

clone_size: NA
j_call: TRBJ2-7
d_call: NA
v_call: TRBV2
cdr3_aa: CASKLPKSSYEQYF
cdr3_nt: TGTGCCAGCAAACTTCCCAAGAGCTCCTACGAGCAGTACTTC

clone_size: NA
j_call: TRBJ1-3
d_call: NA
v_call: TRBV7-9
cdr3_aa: CASSSGGEIGSRNTIYF
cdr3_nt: TGTGCCAGCAGCTCCGGGGGTGAGATTGGTTCACGGAACACCATATATTTT

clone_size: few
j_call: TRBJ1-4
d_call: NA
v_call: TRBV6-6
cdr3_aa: CASGRGDYEKLFF
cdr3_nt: TGTGCCAGCGGTCGGGGTGATTATGAAAAACTGTTTTTT

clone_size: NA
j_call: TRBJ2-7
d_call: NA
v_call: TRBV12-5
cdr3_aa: CASGLEEQTGQYF
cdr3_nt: TGTGCTAGTGGTCTCGAGGAACAAACGGGGCAGTACTTC

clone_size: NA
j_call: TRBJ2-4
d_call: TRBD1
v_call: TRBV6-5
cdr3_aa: CASSYSTGGKNIQYF
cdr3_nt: TGTGCCAGCAGTTACTCGACAGGGGGCAAAAACATTCAGTACTTC

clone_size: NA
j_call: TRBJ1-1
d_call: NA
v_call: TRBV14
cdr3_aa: CASGQHMNTEAFF
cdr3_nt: TGTGCTAGCGGCCAGCACATGAACACTGAAGCTTTCTTT

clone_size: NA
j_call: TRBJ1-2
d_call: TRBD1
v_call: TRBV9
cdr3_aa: CASSETGAGGYTF
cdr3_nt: TGTGCCAGCAGCGAGACAGGGGCCGGTGGCTACACCTTC

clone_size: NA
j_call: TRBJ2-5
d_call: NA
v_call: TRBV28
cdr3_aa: CASSSSGARKTQYF
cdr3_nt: TGTGCCAGCAGTTCTTCAGGGGCCCGGAAGACCCAGTACTTC

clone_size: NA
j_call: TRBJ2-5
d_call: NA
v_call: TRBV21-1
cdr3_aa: CASSNYSGGGKETQYF
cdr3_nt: TGTGCCAGCAGCAATTATAGCGGGGGGGGGAAAGAGACCCAGTACTTC